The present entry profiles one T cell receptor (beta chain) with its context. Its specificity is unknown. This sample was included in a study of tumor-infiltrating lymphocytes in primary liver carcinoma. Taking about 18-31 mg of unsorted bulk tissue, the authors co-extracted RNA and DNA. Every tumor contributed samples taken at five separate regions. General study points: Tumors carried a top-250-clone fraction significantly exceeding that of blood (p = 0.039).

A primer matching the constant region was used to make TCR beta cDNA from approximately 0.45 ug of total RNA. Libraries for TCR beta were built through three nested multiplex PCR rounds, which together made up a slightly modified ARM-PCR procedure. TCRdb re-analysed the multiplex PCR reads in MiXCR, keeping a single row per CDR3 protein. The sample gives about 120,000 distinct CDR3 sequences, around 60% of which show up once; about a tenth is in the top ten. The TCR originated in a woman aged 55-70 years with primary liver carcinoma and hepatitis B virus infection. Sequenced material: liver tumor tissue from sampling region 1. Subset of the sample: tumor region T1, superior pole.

DNA for the CDR3: TGTGCCAGCAGCGTAGCGACAACGAACACTGAAGCTTTCTTT. Its translation is CASSVATTNTEAFF. The chain couples TRBV9 to TRBJ1-1; no clear D gene. The CDR3 extends over 14 amino acids. CDR1 is SGDLS and CDR2 is YYNGEE in the germline V gene. The ends were cut back, 0 bases at V and 1 base at J, with 7 bases in the middle.